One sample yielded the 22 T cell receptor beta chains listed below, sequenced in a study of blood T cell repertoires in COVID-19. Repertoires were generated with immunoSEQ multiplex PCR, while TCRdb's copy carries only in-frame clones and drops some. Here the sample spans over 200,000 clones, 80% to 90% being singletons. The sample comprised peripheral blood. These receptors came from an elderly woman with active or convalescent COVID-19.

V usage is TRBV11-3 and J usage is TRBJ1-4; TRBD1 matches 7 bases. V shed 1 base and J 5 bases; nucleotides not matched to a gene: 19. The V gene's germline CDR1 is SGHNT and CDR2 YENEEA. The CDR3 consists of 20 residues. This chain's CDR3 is CASSLGLGRGRRSVNEKLFF. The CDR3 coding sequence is TGTGCCAGCAGCTTAGGTCTGGGCAGGGGGAGAAGAAGTGTGAATGAAAAACTGTTTTTT.

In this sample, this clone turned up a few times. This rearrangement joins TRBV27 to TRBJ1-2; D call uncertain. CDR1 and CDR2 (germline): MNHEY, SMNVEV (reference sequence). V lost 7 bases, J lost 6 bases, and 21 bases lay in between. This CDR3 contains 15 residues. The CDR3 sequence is CASTPGGLRRDGYTF. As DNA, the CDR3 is TGTGCCAGCACCCCCGGAGGCCTCCGAAGAGATGGCTACACCTTC.

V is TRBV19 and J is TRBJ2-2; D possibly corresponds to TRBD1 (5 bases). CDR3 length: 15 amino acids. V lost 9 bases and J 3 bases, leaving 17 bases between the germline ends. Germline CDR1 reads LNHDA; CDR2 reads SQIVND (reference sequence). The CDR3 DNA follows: TGTGCCAGCAGGGCTCTACCGCTAGACACCGGGGAGCTGTTTTTT. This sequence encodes CASRALPLDTGELFF.

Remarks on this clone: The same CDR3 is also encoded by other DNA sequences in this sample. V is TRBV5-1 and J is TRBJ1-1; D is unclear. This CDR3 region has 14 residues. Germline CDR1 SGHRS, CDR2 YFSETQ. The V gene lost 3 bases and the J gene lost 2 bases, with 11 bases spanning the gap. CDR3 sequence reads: CASSSRTTNTEAFF. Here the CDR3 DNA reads TGCGCCAGCAGCTCCCGAACAACCAACACTGAAGCTTTCTTT.

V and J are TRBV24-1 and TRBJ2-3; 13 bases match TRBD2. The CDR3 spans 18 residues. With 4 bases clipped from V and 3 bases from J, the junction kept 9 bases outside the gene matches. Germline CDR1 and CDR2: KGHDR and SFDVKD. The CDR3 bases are TGTGCCACCAGTGACCGAACGGGACTAGCGGGGAGGACAGATACGCAGTATTTT. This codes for CATSDRTGLAGRTDTQYF.

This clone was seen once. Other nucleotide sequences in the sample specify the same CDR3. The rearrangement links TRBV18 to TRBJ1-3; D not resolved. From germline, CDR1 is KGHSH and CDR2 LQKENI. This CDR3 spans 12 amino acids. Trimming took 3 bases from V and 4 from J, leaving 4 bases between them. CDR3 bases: TGTGCCAGCTCACCTAGAGGAAACACCATATATTTT. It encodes CASSPRGNTIYF.

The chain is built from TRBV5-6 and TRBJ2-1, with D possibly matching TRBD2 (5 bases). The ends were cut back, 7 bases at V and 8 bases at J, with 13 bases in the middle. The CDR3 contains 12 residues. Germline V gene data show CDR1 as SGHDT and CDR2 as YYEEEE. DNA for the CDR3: TGTGCCAGCGGGCGGCTGGGAGATGAGCAGTTCTTC. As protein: CASGRLGDEQFF.

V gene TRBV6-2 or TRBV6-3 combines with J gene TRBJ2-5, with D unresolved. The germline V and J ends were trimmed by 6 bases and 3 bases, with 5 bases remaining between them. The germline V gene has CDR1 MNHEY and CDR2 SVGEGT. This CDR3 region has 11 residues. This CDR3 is CASSREETQYF. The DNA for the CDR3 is TGTGCCAGCAGCCGAGAAGAGACCCAGTACTTC.

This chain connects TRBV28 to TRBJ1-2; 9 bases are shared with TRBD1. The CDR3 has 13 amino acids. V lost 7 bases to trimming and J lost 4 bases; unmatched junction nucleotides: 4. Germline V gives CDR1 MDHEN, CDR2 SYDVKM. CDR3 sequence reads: CASIRDRAYGYTF. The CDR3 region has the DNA TGTGCCAGCATCCGGGACAGGGCCTATGGCTACACCTTC.

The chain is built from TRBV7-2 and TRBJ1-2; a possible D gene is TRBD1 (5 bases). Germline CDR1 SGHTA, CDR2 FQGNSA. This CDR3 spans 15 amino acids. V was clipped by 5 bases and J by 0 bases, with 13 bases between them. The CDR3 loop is CASSPRQTANYGYTF. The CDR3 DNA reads TGTGCCAGCAGCCCTCGGCAGACAGCTAACTATGGCTACACCTTC. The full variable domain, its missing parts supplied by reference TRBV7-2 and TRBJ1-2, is GAGVSQSPSNKVTEKGKDVELRCDPISGHTALYWYRQSLGQGLEFLIYFQGNSAPDKSGLPSDRFSAERTGGSVSTLTIQRTQQEDSAVYLCASSPRQTANYGYTFGSGTRLTVV.

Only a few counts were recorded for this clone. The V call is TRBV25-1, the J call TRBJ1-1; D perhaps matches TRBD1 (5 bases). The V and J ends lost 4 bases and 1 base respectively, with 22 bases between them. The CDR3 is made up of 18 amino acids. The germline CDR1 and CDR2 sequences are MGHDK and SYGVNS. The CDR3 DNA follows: TGTGCCAGCAGTGCAAACCCTAAAGACAGTAGCGGGAACACTGAAGCTTTCTTT. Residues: CASSANPKDSSGNTEAFF.

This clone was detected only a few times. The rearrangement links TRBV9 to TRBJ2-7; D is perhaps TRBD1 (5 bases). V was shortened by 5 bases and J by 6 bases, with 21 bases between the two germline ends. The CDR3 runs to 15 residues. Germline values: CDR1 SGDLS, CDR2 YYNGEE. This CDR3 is CASSPQGTWVGEQYF. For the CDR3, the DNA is TGTGCCAGCAGTCCCCAGGGAACCTGGGTGGGCGAGCAGTACTTC.

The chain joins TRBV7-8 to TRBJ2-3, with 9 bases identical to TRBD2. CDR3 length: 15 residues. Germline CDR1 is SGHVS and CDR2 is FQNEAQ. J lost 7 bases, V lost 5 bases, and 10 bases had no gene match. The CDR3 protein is CASSTDISGSYTQYF. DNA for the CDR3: TGTGCCAGCAGCACAGACATTAGCGGGAGCTATACGCAGTATTTT.

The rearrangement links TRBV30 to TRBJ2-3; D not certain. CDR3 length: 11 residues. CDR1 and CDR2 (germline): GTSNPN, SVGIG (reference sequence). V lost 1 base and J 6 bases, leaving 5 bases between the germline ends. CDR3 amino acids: CAWSGADTQYF. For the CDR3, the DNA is TGTGCCTGGAGTGGGGCGGATACGCAGTATTTT.

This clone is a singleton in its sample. The CDR3 nucleotides are TGCGCCAGCAGCTTGGCTTGGACAGGCAATGAAGCTTTCTTT. Protein product: CASSLAWTGNEAFF. The chain recombines TRBV5-1 with TRBJ1-1, with 7 bases lining up with TRBD1. The CDR3 is 14 residues long. J gave up 7 bases and V 0 bases, and 6 bases lay outside the gene matches. Per the germline V gene, CDR1 is SGHRS and CDR2 is YFSETQ.

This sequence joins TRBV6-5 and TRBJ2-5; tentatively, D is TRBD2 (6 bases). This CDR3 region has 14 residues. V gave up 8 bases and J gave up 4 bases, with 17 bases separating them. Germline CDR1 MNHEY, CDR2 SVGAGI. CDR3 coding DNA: TGTGCCAGCGCCTGGGGCCGGGGAGGAGAGACCCAGTACTTC. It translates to CASAWGRGGETQYF.

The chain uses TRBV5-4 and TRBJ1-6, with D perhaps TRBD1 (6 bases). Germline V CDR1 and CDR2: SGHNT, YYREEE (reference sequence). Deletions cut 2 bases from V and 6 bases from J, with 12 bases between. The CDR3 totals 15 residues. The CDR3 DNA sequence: TGTGCCAGCAGCTTACCGGGACAAGCTAATTCACCCCTCCACTTT. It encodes CASSLPGQANSPLHF. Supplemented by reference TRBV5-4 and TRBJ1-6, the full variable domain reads ETGVTQSPTHLIKTRGQQVTLRCSSQSGHNTVSWYQQALGQGPQFIFQYYREEENGRGNFPPRFSGLQFPNYSSELNVNALELDDSALYLCASSLPGQANSPLHFGNGTRLTVT.

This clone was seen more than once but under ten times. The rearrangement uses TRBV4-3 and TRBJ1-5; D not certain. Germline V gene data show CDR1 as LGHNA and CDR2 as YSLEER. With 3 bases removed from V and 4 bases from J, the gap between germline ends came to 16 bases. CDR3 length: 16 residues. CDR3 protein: CASSQGRGSYNQPQHF. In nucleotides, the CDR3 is TGCGCCAGCAGCCAGGGCCGGGGAAGTTATAATCAGCCCCAGCATTTT.

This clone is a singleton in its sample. The CDR3 loop is CASSRGAGPLQYF. CDR3 DNA: TGTGCCAGCAGCCGTGGAGCGGGACCCCTTCAGTACTTC. The rearrangement joins TRBV5-4 to TRBJ2-5; 7 bases line up with TRBD2. V dropped 4 bases and J dropped 11; count of bases not matched to a gene: 11. Germline V gene sequence: CDR1 SGHNT, CDR2 YYREEE (reference sequence). The CDR3 consists of 13 residues.

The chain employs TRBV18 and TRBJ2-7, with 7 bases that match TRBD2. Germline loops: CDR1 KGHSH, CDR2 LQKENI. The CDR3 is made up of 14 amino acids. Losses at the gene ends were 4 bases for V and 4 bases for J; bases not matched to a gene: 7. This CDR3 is CASSLAGALYEQYF. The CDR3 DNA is TGTGCCAGCTCACTCGCGGGAGCGTTATACGAGCAGTACTTC.

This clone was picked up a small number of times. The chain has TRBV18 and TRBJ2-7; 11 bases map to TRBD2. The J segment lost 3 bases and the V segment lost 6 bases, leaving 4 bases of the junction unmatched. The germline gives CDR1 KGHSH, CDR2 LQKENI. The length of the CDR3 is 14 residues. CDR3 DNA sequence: TGTGCCAGCTCTTGGGGGACTAGCGGCTACGAGCAGTACTTC. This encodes CASSWGTSGYEQYF.

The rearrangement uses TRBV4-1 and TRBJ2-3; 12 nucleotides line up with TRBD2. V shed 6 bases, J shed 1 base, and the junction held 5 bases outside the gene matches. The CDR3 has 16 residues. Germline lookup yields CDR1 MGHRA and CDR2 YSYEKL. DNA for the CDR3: TGCGCCAGCAGACTGAGACTAGCGGGAGGCACAGATACGCAGTATTTT. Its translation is CASRLRLAGGTDTQYF.